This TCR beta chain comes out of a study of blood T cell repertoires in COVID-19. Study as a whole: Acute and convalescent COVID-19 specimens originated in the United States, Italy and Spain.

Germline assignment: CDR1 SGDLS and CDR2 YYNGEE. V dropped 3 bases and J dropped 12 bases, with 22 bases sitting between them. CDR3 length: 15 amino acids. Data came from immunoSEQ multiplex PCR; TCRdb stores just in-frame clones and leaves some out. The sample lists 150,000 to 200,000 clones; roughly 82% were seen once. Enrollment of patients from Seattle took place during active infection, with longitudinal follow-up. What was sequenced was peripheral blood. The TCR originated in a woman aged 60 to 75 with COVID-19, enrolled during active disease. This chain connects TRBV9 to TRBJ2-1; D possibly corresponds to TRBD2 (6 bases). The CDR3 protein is CASSATQGGARGQFF. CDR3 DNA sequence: TGTGCCAGCAGCGCGACTCAAGGCGGGGCACGCGGGCAGTTCTTC.